Presented here are 30 T cell receptor beta chains from one specimen sequenced in a study of T cell repertoires in cytomegalovirus infection. TCRdb reanalysed the reads using MiXCR and keeps one entry per CDR3 protein. The sample lists fewer than 250,000 distinct CDR3 sequences; 20% to 25% were seen once. Sequenced sample: CD8+ T cells from PBMCs. These receptors were taken from a human donor in good health (CMV status not recorded). Some clones in this sample may be carry-over from other donors' samples.

This rearrangement joins TRBV2 to TRBJ2-5; TRBD2 agrees at 9 bases. Germline trimming cut 3 bases from V and 5 bases from J; bases unmatched to any gene: 13. The CDR3 runs to 17 residues. The germline CDR1 and CDR2 sequences are SNHLY and FYNNEI. CDR3 sequence: CASSEIWGAGGLETQYF. The CDR3 DNA follows: TGTGCCAGCAGTGAGATTTGGGGTGCGGGGGGGCTGGAGACCCAGTACTTC.

This chain links TRBV12-3 or TRBV12-4 with TRBJ2-1, with 12 bases fitting TRBD2. This CDR3 is 20 amino acids long. V was pared by 5 bases and J by 0 bases, with 14 bases of the junction left unmatched. The DNA for the CDR3 is TGTGCCAGCAGTCCCCTGGTGACTAGCGGGGGCCTCTACTCCTACAATGAGCAGTTCTTC. Protein product: CASSPLVTSGGLYSYNEQFF.

This clonotype was counted between two and nine times. The DNA for the CDR3 is TGCAGTGCTCGATCGAGACAGCGGGCGAAAATGAACACTGAAGCTTTCTTT. Protein sequence: CSARSRQRAKMNTEAFF. The chain couples TRBV20-1 to TRBJ1-1; a weak D match, TRBD1 (5 bases). The CDR3 totals 17 residues. Per the germline V gene, CDR1 is DFQATT and CDR2 is SNEGSKA (reference sequence). V was clipped by 5 bases and J by 0 bases, with 22 bases between them.

This clonotype came up many times. The genes are TRBV7-6 and TRBJ1-4; 8 bases fit TRBD1. This CDR3 has 15 amino acids. With 5 bases clipped from V and 7 bases from J, the junction kept 9 bases outside the gene matches. Germline assignment: CDR1 SGHVS and CDR2 FNYEAQ. The DNA for the CDR3 is TGTGCCAGCAGCACAGCGACAGGGGTTTTTGAAAAACTGTTTTTT. Protein: CASSTATGVFEKLFF. The whole variable domain, remainder taken from reference TRBV7-6 and TRBJ1-4, is GAGVSQSPRYKVTKRGQDVALRCDPISGHVSLYWYRQALGQGPEFLTYFNYEAQQDKSGLPNDRFSAERPEGSISTLTIQRTEQRDSAMYRCASSTATGVFEKLFFGSGTQLSVL.

CDR3 nucleotide sequence: TGTGCCAGCAGTGAAGGCCGGCCCTACGAGCAGTACTTC. Its translation is CASSEGRPYEQYF. This chain links TRBV6-1 with TRBJ2-7; D gene unclear. Germline assignment: CDR1 MNHNS and CDR2 SASEGT. The length of the CDR3 is 13 residues. V lost 1 base, J lost 2 bases, and 6 bases lay in between.

This clonotype was observed a few times. This chain's CDR3 is CSAENNRVSYEQYF. The CDR3 bases are TGCAGTGCTGAAAATAACAGGGTCTCCTACGAGCAGTACTTC. The chain combines TRBV20-1 with TRBJ2-7, with a weak D call TRBD1 (6 bases). The CDR3 covers 14 residues. CDR1 is DFQATT, CDR2 SNEGSKA, per germline (reference sequence). V was cut by 5 bases and J by 0 bases, with 14 bases left in between.

This clonotype was observed at least ten times. The chain is built from TRBV7-6 and TRBJ2-7, with 7 bases matching TRBD1. The CDR3 contains 13 residues. Germline V gene data show CDR1 as SGHVS and CDR2 as FNYEAQ. Germline trimming cut 5 bases from V and 5 bases from J; bases unmatched to any gene: 6. CDR3 sequence (DNA): TGTGCCAGCAGCGACGACAGGGTTAACGAGCAGTACTTC. It encodes CASSDDRVNEQYF.

This clonotype was observed a handful of times. The V call is TRBV29-1, the J call TRBJ2-3; 13 bases line up with TRBD2. Trimming at V came to 3 bases and at J to 2 bases, leaving 8 bases not matched to a gene. CDR3 length: 17 amino acids. Germline CDR1 is SQVTM and CDR2 is ANQGSEA. This chain's CDR3 is CSVDGLAGVIHTDTQYF. DNA for the CDR3: TGCAGCGTTGATGGACTAGCGGGGGTAATTCACACAGATACGCAGTATTTT.

This clonotype showed up just a few times. The V gene is TRBV13, the J gene TRBJ1-1; D perhaps matches TRBD1 (5 bases). The CDR3 sequence is 15 residues long. Trimming removed 6 bases from V and 3 bases from J, with 17 bases in between. Per germline, CDR1 PRHDT and CDR2 FYEKMQ (reference sequence). The CDR3 DNA reads as TGTGCCAGCAGACTTGTGCCGGGAGGGGACACTGAAGCTTTCTTT. Its translation: CASRLVPGGDTEAFF.

This clonotype was seen at least ten times. This chain's CDR3 is CASSPTGGNTEAFF. In DNA form, the CDR3 reads TGTGCCAGCAGCCCGACAGGTGGGAACACTGAAGCTTTCTTT. The chain employs TRBV7-6 and TRBJ1-1, with a possible D match to TRBD1 (6 bases). Germline V gene sequence: CDR1 SGHVS, CDR2 FNYEAQ. The CDR3 extends over 14 amino acids. V lost 5 bases and J 1 base, leaving 11 bases between the germline ends.

This clonotype was detected only a few times. This chain uses TRBV29-1 with TRBJ2-1; 7 bases line up with TRBD2. The CDR3 contains 14 residues. Germline-derived CDR1 and CDR2 are SQVTM and ANQGSEA. V lost 1 base to trimming and J lost 7 bases; unmatched junction nucleotides: 7. The CDR3, as DNA: TGCAGCGTTGAAGGGGCGGGGAGGGGTAATGAGCAGTTCTTC. Protein product: CSVEGAGRGNEQFF.

This clonotype has a count of ten or more. The genes are TRBV7-8 and TRBJ2-7; no reliable D call. The V gene lost 5 bases and the J gene lost 3 bases, with 17 bases spanning the gap. Germline CDR1 SGHVS, CDR2 FQNEAQ. The CDR3 has 15 amino acids. CDR3 in DNA: TGTGCCAGCAGCCACACATGGGATGGCTTCTACGAGCAGTACTTC. Translating it yields CASSHTWDGFYEQYF.

This clonotype came up many times. The rearrangement joins TRBV12-3 or TRBV12-4 to TRBJ2-3, with a tentative D call TRBD2 (5 bases). The V and J ends lost 3 bases and 4 bases respectively, with 11 bases between them. The CDR3 is 14 residues long. The chain's CDR3 is CASSLIPGADTQYF. The CDR3, as DNA: TGTGCCAGCAGTTTGATCCCCGGGGCAGATACGCAGTATTTT.

The rearrangement links TRBV2 to TRBJ2-7, with D maybe TRBD1 (6 bases). The CDR3 has 15 residues. Germline CDR1 and CDR2: SNHLY and FYNNEI. Between the trimmed V and J ends, which lost 5 bases and 2 bases, there was a span of 16 bases. CDR3: CASSKDHRVTYEQYF. Here the CDR3 DNA reads TGTGCCAGCAGTAAAGACCACAGGGTTACCTACGAGCAGTACTTC.

The V and J genes are TRBV7-9 and TRBJ2-1; maybe TRBD1 (6 bases). This CDR3 is built from 12 residues. V shed 7 bases and J shed 13 bases, with 17 bases lying between them. The germline gives CDR1 SEHNR, CDR2 FQNEAQ (reference sequence). The CDR3 spells CASILGWGPQFF. DNA of the CDR3: TGTGCCAGCATCCTGGGTTGGGGGCCCCAGTTCTTC.

The rearrangement links TRBV25-1 to TRBJ2-5, with D unresolved. Trimming left V 8 bases short and J 5 bases short, with 15 bases between. CDR3 length equals 13 residues. The germline CDR1 and CDR2 sequences are MGHDK and SYGVNS. CDR3 region: CASAVYLGETQYF. As DNA, the CDR3 is TGTGCCAGCGCAGTCTACCTCGGGGAGACCCAGTACTTC. The full variable domain, rest sourced from reference TRBV25-1 and TRBJ2-5, is EADIYQTPRYLVIGTGKKITLECSQTMGHDKMYWYQQDPGMELHLIHYSYGVNSTEKGDLSSESTVSRIRTEHFPLTLESARPSHTSQYLCASAVYLGETQYFGPGTRLLVL.

The rearrangement joins TRBV19 to TRBJ2-7; tentative D call: TRBD1 (6 bases). The germline V gene has CDR1 LNHDA and CDR2 SQIVND (reference sequence). Between the trimmed V and J ends, which lost 3 bases and 2 bases, there was a span of 14 bases. The CDR3 spans 15 residues. In nucleotides, the CDR3 is TGTGCCAGTAGTATTCGGACAGTGTCTACCTACGAGCAGTACTTC. The encoded protein is CASSIRTVSTYEQYF.

CDR3 region: CASSGPGQEPYGYTF. CDR3 coding DNA: TGTGCCAGCTCGGGACCAGGACAAGAACCTTATGGCTACACCTTC. The chain has TRBV13 and TRBJ1-2; tentatively, D is TRBD1 (5 bases). There are 15 residues in the CDR3. Trimming removed 8 bases at V and 5 bases at J, with 21 bases between. The germline V gene has CDR1 PRHDT and CDR2 FYEKMQ (reference sequence).

This rearrangement joins TRBV11-2 to TRBJ2-7; 9 positions agree with TRBD2. CDR1 SGHAT and CDR2 FQNNGV come from the germline V gene. The trim removed 4 bases at V and 0 bases at J, leaving 1 base unmatched. The CDR3 is made up of 14 amino acids. The CDR3 sequence: CASSYSGSSYEQYF. The CDR3 nucleotides read TGTGCCAGCAGCTATAGCGGGAGCTCCTACGAGCAGTACTTC.

This clonotype has just a few counts. The chain couples TRBV7-9 to TRBJ1-2; no definite D call. Germline CDR1 is SEHNR and CDR2 is FQNEAQ (reference sequence). The V and J ends lost 5 bases and 5 bases respectively, with 21 bases between them. The CDR3 contains 16 residues. The CDR3 DNA reads TGTGCCAGCAGCACTAGAGAGGCCTTTGGGCTTTATGGCTACACCTTC. Translating it yields CASSTREAFGLYGYTF.

This clonotype appeared many times. CDR3 sequence reads: CASSSYSWGANEKLFF. Here the CDR3 DNA reads TGTGCCAGCAGCTCATACTCTTGGGGAGCTAATGAAAAACTGTTTTTT. The chain combines TRBV7-2 with TRBJ1-4; D remains unclear. Germline V gene lookup returns CDR1 SGHTA and CDR2 FQGNSA. The CDR3 is 16 amino acids. Deletions cut 4 bases from V and 3 bases from J, with 15 bases between.

This clonotype was counted many times. The gene calls are TRBV12-3 or TRBV12-4 and TRBJ2-1; 7 nucleotides align to TRBD1. The length of the CDR3 is 14 residues. Trimming took 3 bases from V and 2 from J; bases not matched to a gene: 1. The CDR3 DNA is TGTGCCAGCAGTTTCGGACAGGCCTACAATGAGCAGTTCTTC. Translating gives CASSFGQAYNEQFF.

The chain joins TRBV18 to TRBJ1-2; 9 nucleotides align to TRBD1. CDR3 length equals 15 residues. Germline V lookup: CDR1 KGHSH, CDR2 LQKENI. V shed 4 bases and J 4 bases; nucleotides not matched to a gene: 7. This chain's CDR3 is CASSLQGAPIYGYTF. The CDR3 nucleotides are TGTGCCAGCTCACTACAGGGGGCGCCCATCTATGGCTACACCTTC.

There are a few counts of this clonotype. The chain joins TRBV5-1 to TRBJ1-5; no reliable D call. The CDR3 loop spans 15 amino acids. Trimming stripped 0 bases from V and 5 bases from J, with 12 bases between. The V gene's germline CDR1 is SGHRS and CDR2 YFSETQ. CDR3 bases: TGCGCCAGCAGCTTGGACCCCAGATCAGATCAGCCCCAGCATTTT. Its translation is CASSLDPRSDQPQHF.

This clonotype was found many times. The V and J genes are TRBV19 and TRBJ2-3; D might be TRBD2 (5 bases). CDR1 LNHDA and CDR2 SQIVND come from the germline V gene (reference sequence). The CDR3 consists of 14 residues. V was cut by 1 base and J by 4 bases, with 9 bases left in between. The CDR3 reads CASSIGFSADTQYF. CDR3 DNA sequence: TGTGCCAGTAGTATAGGGTTTAGCGCAGATACGCAGTATTTT.

The V and J genes are TRBV9 and TRBJ2-1; 8 positions match TRBD2. CDR1 and CDR2 (germline): SGDLS, YYNGEE. The V and J ends lost 3 bases and 6 bases, in that order; junction bases with no gene match: 8. CDR3 length: 15 amino acids. The CDR3 region is CASSASGGGGNEQFF. The CDR3 coding sequence is TGTGCCAGCAGCGCGAGCGGGGGTGGAGGCAATGAGCAGTTCTTC. The whole variable domain, remainder taken from reference TRBV9 and TRBJ2-1, is DSGVTQTPKHLITATGQRVTLRCSPRSGDLSVYWYQQSLDQGLQFLIQYYNGEERAKGNILERFSAQQFPDLHSELNLSSLELGDSALYFCASSASGGGGNEQFFGPGTRLTVL.

This chain joins TRBV7-2 and TRBJ2-4; 7 bases fit TRBD2. V dropped 1 base and J dropped 0; count of bases not matched to a gene: 3. Germline loops: CDR1 SGHTA, CDR2 FQGNSA. The CDR3 runs 16 residues. In DNA form, the CDR3 reads TGTGCCAGCAGCTTAGAGCGGGGATTAGCCAAAAACATTCAGTACTTC. Encoded protein: CASSLERGLAKNIQYF.

Remarks on this clonotype: It may be a read error: a sequence one base away is much more abundant. This chain links TRBV12-3 or TRBV12-4 with TRBJ2-2; perhaps TRBD1 as D (5 bases). The V end lost 6 bases, the J end lost 0 bases, and 14 bases lay between the germline ends. This CDR3 region has 16 residues. The CDR3 loop is CASRFGHVANTGELFF. As DNA, the CDR3 is TGTGCCAGCAGATTTGGACATGTCGCGAACACCGGGGAGCTGTTTTTT.

This clonotype appeared many times. The chain employs TRBV9 and TRBJ1-1; tentatively, D is TRBD1 (5 bases). This CDR3 is built from 17 residues. Trimming shortened V by 0 bases and J by 1 base, and 16 bases separated the two germline ends. Germline assignment: CDR1 SGDLS and CDR2 YYNGEE. Here the CDR3 reads CASSVVPGGYSNTEAFF. As DNA, the CDR3 is TGTGCCAGCAGCGTAGTCCCCGGGGGGTACTCGAACACTGAAGCTTTCTTT.

This clonotype was detected a few times. This rearrangement joins TRBV27 to TRBJ1-1, with a weak D call TRBD1 (6 bases). The V and J ends lost 0 bases and 1 base respectively, with 9 bases between them. The CDR3 loop spans 15 amino acids. Looked up from germline, CDR1 is MNHEY and CDR2 is SMNVEV (reference sequence). CDR3 sequence: CASSLSTGKNTEAFF. CDR3 nucleotides: TGTGCCAGCAGTTTATCGACAGGCAAGAACACTGAAGCTTTCTTT.